Detailed here is one T cell receptor (beta chain). Its antigen is undetermined. This record belongs to a study of beta chain features in type 1 diabetes. Regarding the study as a whole: VDJ junctions from type 1 diabetes patients carried fewer insertions and larger deletions. TCRB CDR3s from Type 1 diabetes patients were moderately but significantly shorter in all four CD4+ subsets. Researchers reported that naive, central memory and Treg TCRB repertoires appeared more similar in patients than in healthy donors.

Every isolated RNA sample was fully reverse transcribed, so sequencing captured expressed TCRB transcripts. Profiling relied on immunoSEQ multiplex PCR, and the TCRdb table lists in-frame clones only, not all of them. The sample has about 160,000 clones, roughly 59% seen once; the top ten hold roughly 0.095%. The V end was cut by 4 bases, the J end by 1 base, with 13 bases between. Germline V gene data show CDR1 as SQVTM and CDR2 as ANQGSEA. The length of the CDR3 is 14 residues. Sorted CD4+ subsets: naive, central memory, regulatory, stem cell-like memory (CD45RO/CCR7/CD25/CD127/CD95/CD27 panel). The sequenced sample was naive CD4+ T cells from blood. The chain carries TRBV29-1 and TRBJ1-1; D is undetermined. The sequence derives from a man aged 30 to 39 with type 1 diabetes. CDR3 nucleotide sequence: TGCAGCGTTGCCGTGTGGATGCGGAACACTGAAGCTTTCTTT. Protein product: CSVAVWMRNTEAFF.